Below are 7 T cell receptor beta chains sequenced from a single sample in a study of blood T cell repertoires in COVID-19. Sequenced by immunoSEQ multiplex PCR; TCRdb stores in-frame clones only, minus some. Here the sample spans 25,000 to 35,000 clones, 85% being singletons. Sequences were obtained from peripheral blood. The receptors were gathered from a human donor in a cohort sampled during active COVID-19.

The chain has TRBV18 and TRBJ2-5; possibly TRBD1 for D (6 bases). Germline CDR1 KGHSH, CDR2 LQKENI. CDR3 length: 13 amino acids. V was pared by 5 bases and J by 5 bases, with 12 bases between. CDR3 sequence: CASSGDTSETQYF. CDR3 DNA sequence: TGTGCCAGCTCAGGGGACACGTCTGAGACCCAGTACTTC.

This chain uses TRBV21-1 with TRBJ2-2; the table's D call, TRBD1, was not checked against the DNA. TRBV21-1 is labeled a pseudogene. This CDR3 has 16 amino acids. The CDR3 region has the DNA TGTGCCAGCAGCAAAGAGGGGACACAGAGAGCCGGGGAGCTGTTTTTT. It codes for CASSKEGTQRAGELFF.

The gene calls are TRBV5-6 and TRBJ1-1; D perhaps matches TRBD1 (5 bases). Germline values: CDR1 SGHDT, CDR2 YYEEEE. Trimming pared 0 bases from V and 9 bases from J, leaving 9 bases between. The CDR3 has 12 amino acids. The CDR3 coding sequence is TGTGCCAGCAGCTTGGCGGAGGGGAAAGCTTTCTTT. This sequence encodes CASSLAEGKAFF.

This chain joins TRBV18 and TRBJ2-1, with a possible D match to TRBD2 (5 bases). The CDR3 length is 14 residues. V was pared by 0 bases and J by 8 bases, with 11 bases between. Germline V gene data show CDR1 as KGHSH and CDR2 as LQKENI. CDR3 nucleotide sequence: TGTGCCAGCTCACCACCGTCGGGGTCGGATGAGCAGTTCTTC. Encoded protein: CASSPPSGSDEQFF.

This clone came up a few times. The chain has TRBV6-5 and TRBJ1-1; tentatively, D is TRBD1 (5 bases). Trimming stripped 2 bases from V and 10 bases from J, with 14 bases between. Looked up from germline, CDR1 is MNHEY and CDR2 is SVGAGI. CDR3 length: 13 amino acids. The CDR3 sequence is CASSYGGGSGAFF. DNA for the CDR3: TGTGCCAGCAGTTACGGCGGGGGATCAGGAGCTTTCTTT.

A single count supports this clone. J is TRBJ1-1 and V is TRBV6-5, with 7 bases identical to TRBD1. The CDR3 has 14 amino acids. V shed 4 bases, J shed 3 bases, and the junction held 5 bases outside the gene matches. Germline V CDR1 and CDR2: MNHEY, SVGAGI. The CDR3 region is CASSFQGGDTEAFF. CDR3 in DNA: TGTGCCAGCAGTTTCCAGGGGGGAGACACTGAAGCTTTCTTT.

The chain links TRBV12-5 to TRBJ2-1, with 12 positions matching TRBD2. Losses at the gene ends were 6 bases for V and 8 bases for J; bases not matched to a gene: 5. The CDR3 sequence is 14 residues long. The germline gives CDR1 LGHNT, CDR2 FRNRAP. CDR3 in amino acids: CASGSTSGGYEQFF. The CDR3 bases are TGTGCTAGTGGCTCGACTAGCGGGGGCTATGAGCAGTTCTTC.